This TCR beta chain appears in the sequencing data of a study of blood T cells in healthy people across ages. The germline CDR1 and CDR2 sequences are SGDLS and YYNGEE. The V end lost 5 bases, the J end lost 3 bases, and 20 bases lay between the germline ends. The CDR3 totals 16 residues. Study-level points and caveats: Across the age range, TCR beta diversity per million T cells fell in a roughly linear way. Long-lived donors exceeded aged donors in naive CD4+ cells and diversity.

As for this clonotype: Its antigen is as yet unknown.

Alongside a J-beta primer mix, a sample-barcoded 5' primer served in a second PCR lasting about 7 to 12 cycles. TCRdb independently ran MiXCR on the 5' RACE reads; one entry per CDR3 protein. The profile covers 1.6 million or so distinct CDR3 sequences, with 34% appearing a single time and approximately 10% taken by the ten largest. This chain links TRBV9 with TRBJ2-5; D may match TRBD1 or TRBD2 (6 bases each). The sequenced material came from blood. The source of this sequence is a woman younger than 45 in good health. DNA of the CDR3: TGTGCCAGCAGTCCAGCACCCCGAAGGGGGGAAGAGACCCAGTACTTC. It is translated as CASSPAPRRGEETQYF.